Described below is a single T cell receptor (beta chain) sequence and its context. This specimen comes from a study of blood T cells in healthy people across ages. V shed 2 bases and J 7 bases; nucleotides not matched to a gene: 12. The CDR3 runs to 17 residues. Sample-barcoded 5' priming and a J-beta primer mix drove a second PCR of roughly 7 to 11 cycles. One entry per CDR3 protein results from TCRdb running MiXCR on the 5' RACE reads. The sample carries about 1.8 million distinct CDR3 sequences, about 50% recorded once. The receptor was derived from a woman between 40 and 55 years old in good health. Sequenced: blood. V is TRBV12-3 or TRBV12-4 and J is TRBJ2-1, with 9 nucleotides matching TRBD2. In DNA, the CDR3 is TGTGCCAGCAGTTTACTTAGGACTAGCGACTTCGCGAATGAGCAGTTCTTC. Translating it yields CASSLLRTSDFANEQFF.